Below are 4 T cell receptor beta chains sequenced from a single sample in a study of T-cell reconstitution after alpha-beta-depleted transplantation in children. A library of TCRbeta sequences, prepared with unique molecular identifiers, was generated. Via MiXCR, TCRdb re-called the PCR reads, giving one row per CDR3 protein. The sample has approximately 500,000 distinct CDR3 sequences; roughly a tenth are singletons. Sequencing used PBMCs, obtained before TCRalphabeta/CD19-depleted stem cell transplant. The receptor set was obtained from a child aged 2-15 years with inherited bone marrow failure, due to receive a stem cell transplant.

This clonotype was recorded at least ten times. The chain carries TRBV5-1 and TRBJ2-3; D is unclear. CDR3 length: 14 amino acids. Germline-derived CDR1 and CDR2 are SGHRS and YFSETQ. V was clipped by 6 bases and J by 1 base, with 12 bases between them. Here the CDR3 reads CASTLSEGTDTQYF. The CDR3 nucleotides are TGCGCCAGCACCCTCTCCGAGGGCACAGATACGCAGTATTTT.

This clonotype was seen repeatedly, ten times or more. The chain joins TRBV7-9 to TRBJ2-1; D gene unclear. Trimming pared 5 bases from V and 6 bases from J, leaving 8 bases between. Germline CDR1 SEHNR, CDR2 FQNEAQ (reference sequence). The CDR3 sequence is 12 residues long. CDR3 in DNA: TGTGCCAGCAGCCCTGAGCGCAATGAGCAGTTCTTC. The encoded protein is CASSPERNEQFF. The full variable domain, rest sourced from reference TRBV7-9 and TRBJ2-1, is DTGVSQNPRHKITKRGQNVTFRCDPISEHNRLYWYRQTLGQGPEFLTYFQNEAQLEKSRLLSDRFSAERPKGSFSTLEIQRTEQGDSAMYLCASSPERNEQFFGPGTRLTVL.

This clonotype was recorded at least ten times. The rearrangement links TRBV15 to TRBJ2-7; D is unresolved. V lost 2 bases and J 2 bases, leaving 16 bases between the germline ends. This CDR3 contains 16 residues. Germline V CDR1 and CDR2: LNHNV, YYDKDF (reference sequence). The CDR3 coding sequence is TGTGCCACCAGCAGAACCCCCGACGCCAGACCCTACGAGCAGTACTTC. Protein product: CATSRTPDARPYEQYF.

This clonotype has at least ten counts. The genes are TRBV5-1 and TRBJ2-7, with D unresolved. CDR1 is SGHRS, CDR2 YFSETQ, per germline. CDR3 length equals 14 residues. Trimming removed 2 bases at V and 2 bases at J, with 11 bases between. CDR3 sequence: CASSFEGHPYEQYF. The CDR3 DNA reads TGCGCCAGCAGCTTTGAAGGGCACCCCTACGAGCAGTACTTC.